This TCR beta chain was captured by sequencing in a study of vaccination effects on CD4 cells after COVID-19. The study's findings and limits: Clones arising from infection and from vaccination showed marked clonal contraction late after vaccination.

Expansion of antigen-specific CD4+ T cells with viral peptide pools was carried out by the ViraFEST assay before sequencing. Isolation of CD4+ T cells took place after 10 days of culture. Neither prior SARS-CoV-2 infection nor positive nucleocapsid antibodies were present in the vaccine recipients. TCRdb's table, derived via immunoSEQ multiplex PCR, lists solely in-frame clones and lacks some. The data contain tens of thousands of clones, around 75% of them singletons. CDR3 length equals 14 residues. Germline V CDR1 and CDR2: LGHDT, YNNKEL (reference sequence). The J segment lost 5 bases and the V segment lost 6 bases, leaving 8 bases of the junction unmatched. About this clone: Its target is unknown.

This TCR was recovered from a human donor who received a COVID-19 vaccine. The V call is TRBV3-1 (or the pseudogene TRBV3-2), the J call TRBJ2-7; 9 positions agree with TRBD1. The starting material was CD4+ T cells from PBMCs cultured with HCoV-NL63 spike peptides, obtained before COVID-19 vaccination. CDR3 amino acids: CASSTGTGSHEQYF. The CDR3 DNA sequence: TGTGCCAGCAGTACCGGGACAGGGTCCCACGAGCAGTACTTC.